This entry lists 28 T cell receptor beta chains sequenced from one sample in a study of blood T cells in healthy people across ages. The authors ran a second PCR of roughly 6 to 12 cycles using a sample-barcoded 5' primer and a J-beta primer mix. TCRdb reprocessed the 5' RACE reads with MiXCR, giving one entry per CDR3 protein. There are 600,000 to 900,000 distinct CDR3 sequences in the sample; more than 25% occur only once, and 2.5% to 3.5% lies in the top ten. A further study also used this sample, focusing on T cells of mothers and their children.

The material sequenced was blood. These receptors were taken from a boy younger than 18 in good health.

This clonotype was counted between two and nine times. The gene calls are TRBV7-2 and TRBJ2-1; 11 bases match TRBD2. The CDR3 has 17 residues. Trimming at V came to 5 bases and at J to 7 bases, leaving 13 bases not matched to a gene. Germline V gene sequence: CDR1 SGHTA, CDR2 FQGNSA. CDR3 amino acids: CASSPSGIAGGGNEQFF. The CDR3 region has the DNA TGTGCCAGCAGCCCATCTGGGATAGCGGGGGGGGGGAATGAGCAGTTCTTC.

DNA for the CDR3: TGTGCCAGCAGTCCCGGGCGCAGGGGAGAGACCCAGTACTTC. It translates to CASSPGRRGETQYF. The chain joins TRBV7-9 to TRBJ2-5, with D possibly TRBD1 on 6 matching bases. V lost 6 bases and J lost 4, with 15 bases in between. CDR3 length: 14 amino acids. Germline V gene data show CDR1 as SEHNR and CDR2 as FQNEAQ (reference sequence).

This chain connects TRBV6-5 to TRBJ2-2; 7 bases align to TRBD1. Germline CDR1 reads MNHEY; CDR2 reads SVGAGI. This CDR3 spans 15 amino acids. V lost 5 bases and J lost 1; bases outside the gene matches: 4. For the CDR3, the DNA is TGTGCCAGCAGTATTACAGGGGTGAACACCGGGGAGCTGTTTTTT. It is translated as CASSITGVNTGELFF.

The genes are TRBV12-3 or TRBV12-4 and TRBJ1-4; 8 nucleotides align to TRBD1. Trimming took 7 bases from V and 8 from J; bases not matched to a gene: 6. The CDR3 loop spans 13 amino acids. The CDR3 DNA reads as TGTGCCAGCACCGAGGACAGGGACGAAAAACTGTTTTTT. Amino acid sequence: CASTEDRDEKLFF.

The gene calls are TRBV10-3 and TRBJ2-1; 7 bases agree with TRBD2. This CDR3 has 12 residues. CDR1 and CDR2 from the germline V gene are ENHRY and SYGVKD. V lost 8 bases and J lost 6; bases outside the gene matches: 4. CDR3 DNA sequence: TGTGCCATCCCGGGGAGGGGCAATGAGCAGTTCTTC. This codes for CAIPGRGNEQFF.

This chain connects TRBV5-1 to TRBJ1-3; tentative D call: TRBD1 (5 bases). CDR3 length: 15 residues. Trimming cost V 4 bases and J 2 bases, with 13 bases left between them. Looked up from germline, CDR1 is SGHRS and CDR2 is YFSETQ. The CDR3 bases are TGCGCCAGCAGCATTACGGGGCAGGCTGGAAACACCATATATTTT. It yields the protein CASSITGQAGNTIYF.

V usage is TRBV9 and J usage is TRBJ2-3, with 8 bases that match TRBD1. V lost 2 bases to trimming and J lost 3 bases; unmatched junction nucleotides: 8. The germline CDR1 and CDR2 sequences are SGDLS and YYNGEE. CDR3 length: 16 residues. As DNA, the CDR3 is TGTGCCAGCAGCGTCACCACAGGGGGTAATACAGATACGCAGTATTTT. This encodes CASSVTTGGNTDTQYF.

This clonotype was picked up a small number of times. V is TRBV5-1 and J is TRBJ2-2; D may be TRBD2 (5 bases). Germline V gene lookup returns CDR1 SGHRS and CDR2 YFSETQ. The CDR3 runs to 16 residues. V was pared by 0 bases and J by 5 bases, with 14 bases between. CDR3 amino acids: CASSLERTPGTGELFF. CDR3 nucleotides: TGCGCCAGCAGCTTGGAGCGGACCCCGGGGACCGGGGAGCTGTTTTTT.

This clonotype came up a few times. The chain uses TRBV29-1 and TRBJ2-7; 7 nucleotides match TRBD1. The germline gives CDR1 SQVTM, CDR2 ANQGSEA. This CDR3 comprises 12 residues. V was pared by 3 bases and J by 7 bases, with 6 bases of the junction left unmatched. CDR3 in amino acids: CSVETGSPEQYF. CDR3 nucleotide sequence: TGCAGCGTTGAGACAGGGTCTCCGGAGCAGTACTTC.

This clonotype appeared many times. The DNA for the CDR3 is TGCAGTGCTAGAGTCAAGGAGACCCAGTACTTC. Its protein product is CSARVKETQYF. The V and J genes are TRBV20-1 and TRBJ2-5; D call uncertain. The CDR3 loop spans 11 amino acids. Germline values: CDR1 DFQATT, CDR2 SNEGSKA (reference sequence). Trimming removed 1 base at V and 5 bases at J, with 5 bases between.

This clonotype was counted a few times. A junction boundary mismatches the germline segment, possibly from a read error. V is TRBV5-1 and J is TRBJ1-4; D call uncertain. The length of the CDR3 is 14 residues. CDR1 is SGHRS, CDR2 YFSETQ, per germline. CDR3 nucleotide sequence: TGCGCCAGCAGCACTGCGGGCGGGGAGGAAAAACTGTTCTTT. Translation gives CASSTAGGEEKLFF. The full variable domain, completed using reference TRBV5-1 and TRBJ1-4, is KAGVTQTPRYLIKTRGQQVTLSCSPISGHRSVSWYQQTPGQGLQFLFEYFSETQRNKGNFPGRFSGRQFSNSRSEMNVSTLELGDSALYLCASSTAGGEEKLFFGSGTQLSVL.

The sample holds a few counts of this clonotype. The J gene is TRBJ2-7, the V gene TRBV2; a weak D match, TRBD2 (6 bases). The CDR3 runs to 15 residues. Germline V gene data show CDR1 as SNHLY and CDR2 as FYNNEI. Deletions cut 3 bases from V and 7 bases from J, with 19 bases between. The CDR3 sequence is CASSDHPGLPGEQYF. The CDR3 DNA sequence: TGTGCCAGCAGTGACCATCCGGGACTCCCGGGGGAGCAGTACTTC.

This chain uses TRBV5-1 with TRBJ2-1; 11 bases line up with TRBD2. The V and J ends lost 3 bases and 2 bases, in that order; junction bases with no gene match: 4. Germline V gene sequence: CDR1 SGHRS, CDR2 YFSETQ. The CDR3 covers 16 residues. CDR3 in DNA: TGCGCCAGCAGCTCTCGTAGCGGGGGGGCCTACAATGAGCAGTTCTTC. This codes for CASSSRSGGAYNEQFF.

The CDR3 nucleotides read TGTGCCAGCAGGATCAACAGGGTGGGCGAGACCCAGTACTTC. This gives the protein CASRINRVGETQYF. The chain links TRBV28 to TRBJ2-5; D is perhaps TRBD1 (6 bases). CDR3 length: 14 amino acids. Trimming removed 6 bases at V and 5 bases at J, with 16 bases between. Germline V gives CDR1 MDHEN, CDR2 SYDVKM.

The V and J genes are TRBV11-2 and TRBJ1-6; D remains unclear. Germline V lookup: CDR1 SGHAT, CDR2 FQNNGV. Trimming cost V 6 bases and J 0 bases, with 15 bases left between them. The CDR3 extends over 17 amino acids. The CDR3 DNA reads as TGTGCCAGCAGTCTAACGTTAGGTAGCTCCTATAATTCACCCCTCCACTTT. This codes for CASSLTLGSSYNSPLHF.

V is TRBV20-1 and J is TRBJ2-2; D is unresolved. V was pared by 2 bases and J by 4 bases, with 11 bases between. CDR3 length: 14 residues. The germline gives CDR1 DFQATT, CDR2 SNEGSKA (reference sequence). The CDR3 region is CSARNYISTGELFF. CDR3 coding DNA: TGCAGTGCTAGAAATTACATATCCACCGGGGAGCTGTTTTTT.

The rearrangement joins TRBV6-2 or TRBV6-3 to TRBJ2-5; the D is unclear. The CDR3 loop spans 18 amino acids. The V and J ends lost 2 bases and 2 bases respectively, with 21 bases between them. Looked up from germline, CDR1 is MNHEY and CDR2 is SVGEGT. CDR3 sequence (DNA): TGTGCCAGCAGTTACAGTTCGACACTACAAAATAAACAAGAGACCCAGTACTTC. Translated: CASSYSSTLQNKQETQYF.

V gene TRBV15 combines with J gene TRBJ1-4, with TRBD1 identical over 8 bases. Germline CDR1 reads LNHNV; CDR2 reads YYDKDF (reference sequence). CDR3 length: 17 residues. Losses at the gene ends were 0 bases for V and 5 bases for J; bases not matched to a gene: 8. The CDR3 DNA reads TGTGCCACCAGCAGAGATTATGAGAGGACAGGGAATGAAAAACTGTTTTTT. Translating it yields CATSRDYERTGNEKLFF.

V and J are TRBV7-8 and TRBJ1-4, with D possibly matching TRBD1 (5 bases). Germline values: CDR1 SGHVS, CDR2 FQNEAQ. This CDR3 comprises 14 residues. Trimming left V 2 bases short and J 4 bases short, with 8 bases between. The CDR3 reads CASSLYGGNEKLFF. The CDR3 DNA reads TGTGCCAGCAGCTTATACGGGGGTAATGAAAAACTGTTTTTT. Supplemented by reference TRBV7-8 and TRBJ1-4, the full variable domain reads GAGVSQSPRYKVAKRGQDVALRCDPISGHVSLFWYQQALGQGPEFLTYFQNEAQLDKSGLPSDRFFAERPEGSVSTLKIQRTQQEDSAVYLCASSLYGGNEKLFFGSGTQLSVL.

This clonotype was seen a few times. This rearrangement joins TRBV20-1 to TRBJ1-4; 9 bases fit TRBD1. CDR1 and CDR2 from the germline V gene are DFQATT and SNEGSKA (reference sequence). The CDR3 covers 16 residues. The V and J ends lost 5 bases and 6 bases, in that order; junction bases with no gene match: 13. CDR3 nucleotides: TGCAGTGCTGGAACTCGGAAACAGGGGGCGGATGAAAAACTGTTTTTT. Protein: CSAGTRKQGADEKLFF.

The V gene is TRBV29-1, the J gene TRBJ1-2; no firm D call. The CDR3 extends over 14 amino acids. The germline V gene encodes CDR1 SQVTM and CDR2 ANQGSEA. V was cut by 6 bases and J by 0 bases, with 14 bases left in between. This CDR3 is CSVLTAIANYGYTF. The CDR3 nucleotides read TGCAGCGTCTTGACGGCTATAGCTAACTATGGCTACACCTTC.

This chain connects TRBV12-3 or TRBV12-4 to TRBJ1-2, with 7 bases lining up with TRBD1. V dropped 6 bases and J dropped 4; count of bases not matched to a gene: 8. The length of the CDR3 is 14 residues. The CDR3 protein is CASSRTGRVYGYTF. As DNA, the CDR3 is TGTGCCAGCAGCCGGACAGGAAGAGTCTATGGCTACACCTTC.

This clonotype appeared a few times. The rearrangement uses TRBV2 and TRBJ2-5; TRBD2 agrees at 11 bases. TRBJ2-1 explains the end of the DNA better; the J call may be wrong. CDR3 length: 15 residues. Germline V gene sequence: CDR1 SNHLY, CDR2 FYNNEI. The DNA for the CDR3 is TGTGCCAGCAGACGACTAGCGGGGCCCCGCGATGAGCAGTTCTTC. Translating gives CASRRLAGPRDEQFF.

This sequence joins TRBV2 and TRBJ1-5, with D possibly TRBD1 on 6 matching bases. Trimming took off 3 bases at V and 0 bases at J, with 15 bases between the two ends. Germline-derived CDR1 and CDR2 are SNHLY and FYNNEI. The CDR3 extends over 17 amino acids. The CDR3 region has the DNA TGTGCCAGCAGTGATGACGCAGGGACATATAGCAATCAGCCCCAGCATTTT. It translates to CASSDDAGTYSNQPQHF.

This clonotype was seen only a few times. The chain joins TRBV7-3 to TRBJ2-5; D might be TRBD2 (6 bases). The DNA end lines up better with TRBJ2-7; the J call may be wrong. This CDR3 has 14 residues. Germline CDR1 and CDR2: SGHTA and FQGTGA. CDR3 DNA: TGTGCCAGCAGCTCCAGCAGGGACTCACACGAGCAGTACTTC. This gives the protein CASSSSRDSHEQYF.

J is TRBJ2-7 and V is TRBV7-8; D may match TRBD1 or TRBD2 (5 bases each). V lost 8 bases and J 2 bases, leaving 16 bases between the germline ends. CDR3 length: 14 amino acids. Germline-derived CDR1 and CDR2 are SGHVS and FQNEAQ. DNA for the CDR3: TGTGCCAGCGGCCCATGGGGACGGACCTACGAGCAGTACTTC. This gives the protein CASGPWGRTYEQYF.

J is TRBJ2-1 and V is TRBV9; D may correspond to TRBD1 or TRBD2 (5 bases each). The germline gives CDR1 SGDLS, CDR2 YYNGEE. The ends were cut back, 0 bases at V and 0 bases at J, with 10 bases in the middle. This CDR3 spans 16 amino acids. The CDR3 sequence is CASSVAPGSSYNEQFF. The DNA for the CDR3 is TGTGCCAGCAGCGTAGCCCCAGGGAGCTCCTACAATGAGCAGTTCTTC.

The rearrangement links TRBV7-9 to TRBJ2-5; the D is unclear. V lost 1 base, J lost 4 bases, and 16 bases lay in between. The CDR3 is made up of 16 amino acids. The germline V gene has CDR1 SEHNR and CDR2 FQNEAQ (reference sequence). CDR3 region: CASSLDARRDPETQYF. The CDR3 bases are TGTGCCAGCAGCTTAGACGCCAGGAGAGATCCAGAGACCCAGTACTTC.